Described below is a single T cell receptor beta chain sequence and its context. Its antigen is not yet known. Base qualities are not recorded, but no much larger clone differs from it by a single base. TCR beta CDR3 regions were sequenced from DNA using the immunoSEQ Assay. The authors' analysis ran thus. To compute T cell density, TCR beta template counts were normalized to usable DNA, which was estimated by amplifying housekeeping genes. Richness was estimated with the preseqR package, extrapolating to 400,000 templates for PBMC samples and 120,000 templates for tissue samples. Clonality was defined by subtracting Pielou's evenness from one. Tissue-enriched TCRs were identified by differential abundance testing using productive amino-acid clonotypes, minimum total count 5 and alpha 0.1. The Jaccard Index and the Morisita Overlap Index were used to quantify repertoire overlap between compartments. GLIPH clustered TCR beta CDR3s with public tetramer-defined viral CDR3s; viral motifs required at least three viral sequences plus V-gene enrichment. The source is immuneACCESS, and TCRdb retained only in-frame sequences with V and J called. Part of the clones is not carried over; for the studies checked, unresolved V genes explain less than half of this, and the remainder is unexplained. V and J calls and clone size come straight from that table; D and trimming were deduced from the DNA. Here the sample has tens of thousands of clones; 85% to 90% occur a single time. Less than 3.5% of the sample comes from the top ten.

These data are taken from a study of T cells in localized non-small cell lung cancer (TCRdb year 2020). Background for the entire study: Comparing tumors with uninvolved tumor-adjacent lungs, the study looked at the T cell repertoires of hundreds of patients with early-stage NSCLC. All 220 or so NSCLC patients in the cohort were treatment-naive and had localized lung tumors that were resected. The mean age of the NSCLC patients was roughly 70 years, with 120 to 150 men and 110 or so women. Study-level results and caveats: Of the top 100 tumor clones, a median of 57 were detected in paired uninvolved adjacent lung; 28 were also among that lung's top 100. Uninvolved tumor-adjacent lung showed the highest T cell clonality, higher than tumor, which suggests more focused antigenic responses in the adjacent lung. Longer overall survival was associated with higher blood T cell density, whereas shorter survival was associated with higher adjacent-lung clonality. Because multi-region sequencing of the tumors was not done, intratumor heterogeneity could not be ruled out. Because the study design was exploratory, TCR variables were selected using unadjusted p-values without false-discovery rate correction.

The CDR3 contains 15 residues, cysteine and phenylalanine counted. Of the read, only the CDR3 DNA is kept; its 45 bases are in frame from base 1. Taken from the germline V gene (reference sequence), the CDR1 and CDR2 loops are WNHNN and SYGVQD. The V end gives up 6 bases and the J end 8 bases, leaving 9 bases in the junction not matched to a gene. At diagnosis, peripheral blood, uninvolved tumor-adjacent lung and tumor were collected and stored as a combination of fresh-frozen and FFPE material. Blood samples were analyzed as peripheral blood mononuclear cells for TCR repertoire profiling. The sample in question was peripheral blood, obtained before any cancer treatment. This TCR was recovered from a female donor older than 55 with stage I squamous cell lung carcinoma. The chain is assembled from TRBV10-1 and TRBJ1-4, and 10 junctional nucleotides match TRBD1. The DNA reads as follows: TGCGCCAGCAGCGCGGACAGGGGGAAGGACGAAAAACTGTTTTTT. It is translated as CASSADRGKDEKLFF.